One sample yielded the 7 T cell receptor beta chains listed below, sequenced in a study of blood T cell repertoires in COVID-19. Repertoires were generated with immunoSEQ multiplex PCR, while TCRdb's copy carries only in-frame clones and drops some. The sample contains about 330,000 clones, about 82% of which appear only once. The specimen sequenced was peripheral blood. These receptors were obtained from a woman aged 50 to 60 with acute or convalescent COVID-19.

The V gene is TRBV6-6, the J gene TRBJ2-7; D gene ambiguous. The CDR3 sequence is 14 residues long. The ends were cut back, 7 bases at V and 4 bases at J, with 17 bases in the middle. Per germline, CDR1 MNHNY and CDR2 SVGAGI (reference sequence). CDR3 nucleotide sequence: TGTGCCAGCACGATCTCCCAGCGCTATTACGAGCAGTACTTC. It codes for CASTISQRYYEQYF.

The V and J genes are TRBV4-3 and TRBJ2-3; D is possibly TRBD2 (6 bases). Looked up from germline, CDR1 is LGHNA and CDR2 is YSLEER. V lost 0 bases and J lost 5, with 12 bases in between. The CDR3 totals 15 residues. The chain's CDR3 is CASSQDVGTEDTQYF. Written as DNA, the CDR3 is TGCGCCAGCAGCCAAGATGTAGGGACTGAAGATACGCAGTATTTT.

The CDR3 DNA sequence: TGCGCCAGCCCGCGGGAGGCCCACTACAATGAGCAGTTCTTC. It is translated as CASPREAHYNEQFF. J is TRBJ2-1 and V is TRBV10-1; 8 nucleotides agree with TRBD2. CDR1 is WNHNN, CDR2 SYGVQD, per germline (reference sequence). Trimming took 8 bases from V and 3 from J; bases not matched to a gene: 6. This CDR3 has 14 residues.

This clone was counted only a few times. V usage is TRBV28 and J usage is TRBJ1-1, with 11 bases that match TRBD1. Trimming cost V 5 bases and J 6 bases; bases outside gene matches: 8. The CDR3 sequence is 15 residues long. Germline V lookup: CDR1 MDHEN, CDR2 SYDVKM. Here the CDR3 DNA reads TGTGCCAGCAGTATCCGGACAGGGGGCTTGTCTGAAGCTTTCTTT. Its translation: CASSIRTGGLSEAFF.

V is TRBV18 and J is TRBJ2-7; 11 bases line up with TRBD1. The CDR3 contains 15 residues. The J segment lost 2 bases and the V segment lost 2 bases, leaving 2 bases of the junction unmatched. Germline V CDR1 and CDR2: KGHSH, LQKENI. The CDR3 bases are TGTGCCAGCTCACCATCGGGACAGGGGGCCTACGAGCAGTACTTC. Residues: CASSPSGQGAYEQYF.

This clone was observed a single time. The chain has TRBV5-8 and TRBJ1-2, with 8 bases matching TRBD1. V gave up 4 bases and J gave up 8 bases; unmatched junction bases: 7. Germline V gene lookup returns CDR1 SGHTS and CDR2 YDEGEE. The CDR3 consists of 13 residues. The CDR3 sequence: CASSTRTGLGYTF. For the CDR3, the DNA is TGTGCCAGCAGCACTCGGACAGGGCTGGGCTACACCTTC.

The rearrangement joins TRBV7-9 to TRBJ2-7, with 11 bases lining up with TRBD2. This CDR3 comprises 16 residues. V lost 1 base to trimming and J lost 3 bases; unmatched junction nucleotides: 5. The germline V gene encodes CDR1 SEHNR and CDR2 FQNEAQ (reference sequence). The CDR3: CASSLGLGLAGYEQYF. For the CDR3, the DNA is TGTGCCAGCAGCTTAGGACTCGGACTAGCGGGCTACGAGCAGTACTTC. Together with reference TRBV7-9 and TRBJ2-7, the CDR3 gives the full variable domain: DTGVSQNPRHKITKRGQNVTFRCDPISEHNRLYWYRQTLGQGPEFLTYFQNEAQLEKSRLLSDRFSAERPKGSFSTLEIQRTEQGDSAMYLCASSLGLGLAGYEQYFGPGTRLTVT.